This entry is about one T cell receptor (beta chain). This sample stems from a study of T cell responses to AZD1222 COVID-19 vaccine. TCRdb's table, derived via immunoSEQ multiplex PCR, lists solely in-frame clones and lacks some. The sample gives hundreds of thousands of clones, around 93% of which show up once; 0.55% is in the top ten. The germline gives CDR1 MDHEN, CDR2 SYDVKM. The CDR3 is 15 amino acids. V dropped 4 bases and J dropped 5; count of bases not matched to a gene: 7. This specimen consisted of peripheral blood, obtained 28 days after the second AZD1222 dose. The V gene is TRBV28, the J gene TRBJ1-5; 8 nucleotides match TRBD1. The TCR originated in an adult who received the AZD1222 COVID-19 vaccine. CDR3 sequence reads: CASSSPGGWDQPQHF. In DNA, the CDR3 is TGTGCCAGCAGTTCCCCAGGGGGCTGGGATCAGCCCCAGCATTTT.